These 16 T cell receptor beta chains were all obtained from the same sample, sequenced in a study of glioma-infiltrating T cells. The iRepertoire nested amplicon-rescue multiplex PCR amplified TCR alpha and beta CDR3s from RNA. TCRdb re-analysed the multiplex PCR reads in MiXCR, keeping a single row per CDR3 protein. The table shows a few hundred thousand distinct CDR3 sequences, with roughly 41% occurring only once. Sequencing was carried out using glioma tissue, nonneoplastic brain tissue, or PBMCs (not recorded which). The receptor source for this set is a human donor with low-grade glioma or glioblastoma, undergoing nonglioma brain surgery, or in good health (not recorded which).

This clonotype was observed at least ten times. The chain carries TRBV28 and TRBJ2-7, with D tentatively TRBD2 (5 bases). The germline V gene has CDR1 MDHEN and CDR2 SYDVKM. The V and J ends lost 4 bases and 3 bases respectively, with 13 bases between them. The CDR3 length is 14 residues. CDR3 DNA: TGTGCCAGCAGTTCGGGATGGCCTGGCTACGAGCAGTACTTC. Protein: CASSSGWPGYEQYF.

The rearrangement uses TRBV20-1 and TRBJ2-4, with 7 bases fitting TRBD1. With V trimmed by 3 bases and J by 2 bases, 7 bases remained unmatched. The CDR3 loop spans 15 amino acids. Per the germline V gene, CDR1 is DFQATT and CDR2 is SNEGSKA (reference sequence). CDR3 nucleotide sequence: TGCAGTGCTAGTGGTAGACAGGGTACCAAAAACATTCAGTACTTC. It codes for CSASGRQGTKNIQYF.

At least ten counts were recorded for this clonotype. This chain connects TRBV6-2 or TRBV6-3 to TRBJ1-6; a weak D match, TRBD1 (5 bases). Trimming removed 0 bases at V and 9 bases at J, with 9 bases between. The germline V gene has CDR1 MNHEY and CDR2 SVGEGT. The CDR3 runs to 14 residues. The CDR3 loop reads CASSYSSDSSPLHF. Here the CDR3 DNA reads TGTGCCAGCAGTTACTCAAGCGACAGTTCACCCCTCCACTTT.

This clonotype was seen repeatedly, ten times or more. The chain joins TRBV27 to TRBJ2-1; 8 bases fit TRBD2. Germline CDR1 reads MNHEY; CDR2 reads SMNVEV (reference sequence). V lost 5 bases to trimming and J lost 4 bases; unmatched junction nucleotides: 4. The CDR3 runs to 14 residues. The CDR3 DNA follows: TGTGCCAGCAGTGCAGCGGGAGTGTACAATGAGCAGTTCTTC. The encoded protein is CASSAAGVYNEQFF.

Of note for this clonotype: Just one base apart from a much larger clone, this may be a read error. The rearrangement links TRBV25-1 to TRBJ2-3; possible D gene TRBD1, 5 bases. The germline CDR1 and CDR2 sequences are MGHDK and SYGVNS. CDR3 length: 17 residues. CDR3 protein: CASSLWALPTGTDAQYF. The CDR3 nucleotides read TGTGCCAGCAGTTTATGGGCCCTCCCTACAGGCACAGATGCGCAGTATTTT.

This clonotype came up once. The V call is TRBV7-2, the J call TRBJ2-1; D is undetermined. V was clipped by 2 bases and J by 6 bases, with 11 bases between them. The CDR3 consists of 14 residues. Germline CDR1 is SGHTA and CDR2 is FQGNSA. The CDR3 nucleotides are TGTGCCAGCAGCTTATCCCTAGGAAGCAATGAGCAGTTCTTC. This encodes CASSLSLGSNEQFF.

This clonotype was observed a few times. CDR3 bases: TGCAGTGCTGGAGCGGGAGGCAGCACAGATACGCAGTATTTT. Translation gives CSAGAGGSTDTQYF. V is TRBV20-1 and J is TRBJ2-3, with 9 bases fitting TRBD2. CDR3 size: 14 residues. Germline CDR1 reads DFQATT; CDR2 reads SNEGSKA (reference sequence). V dropped 5 bases and J dropped 0; count of bases not matched to a gene: 3.

As to this clonotype: Mismatch with germline at one junction end may stem from a read error. The chain is built from TRBV10-3 and TRBJ2-7; 13 bases match TRBD2. CDR3 length equals 14 residues. Germline V lookup: CDR1 ENHRY, CDR2 SYGVKD. CDR3 loop: CAISRTSGSHELYF. The CDR3 DNA is TGTGCCATCAGCCGGACTAGCGGGAGCCACGAGCTGTACTTC.

Of note for this clonotype: It is likely a read error, because the conserved phenylalanine at the end of the CDR3 is missing. The chain has TRBV27 and TRBJ2-3, with 8 bases fitting TRBD2. V shed 4 bases and J 6 bases; nucleotides not matched to a gene: 12. The CDR3 contains 16 residues. The V gene's germline CDR1 is MNHEY and CDR2 SMNVEV (reference sequence). CDR3: CASSSTSATRADTQYS. The DNA for the CDR3 is TGTGCCAGCAGTTCGACTAGCGCCACGCGAGCGGATACGCAGTATTCT.

This clonotype has a single count. The chain recombines TRBV29-1 with TRBJ1-2; no clear D. Germline V gives CDR1 SQVTM, CDR2 ANQGSEA. Trimming left V 4 bases short and J 8 bases short, with 11 bases between. The CDR3 extends over 11 amino acids. This chain's CDR3 is CSVGSPVGYTF. The CDR3 nucleotides read TGCAGCGTTGGTTCTCCTGTGGGCTACACCTTC.

This clonotype was detected once. The rearrangement uses TRBV4-1 and TRBJ2-2; 12 nucleotides match TRBD2. V gave up 0 bases and J gave up 7 bases; unmatched junction bases: 3. This CDR3 region has 16 residues. Germline V CDR1 and CDR2: MGHRA, YSYEKL. CDR3 bases: TGCGCCAGCAGCCAAGACCCTAGCGGGGGGGGCGGGGAGCTGTTTTTT. Translating gives CASSQDPSGGGGELFF.

This clonotype was counted only a few times. The chain employs TRBV20-1 and TRBJ2-7; 10 bases align to TRBD2. The V and J ends lost 0 bases and 0 bases, in that order; junction bases with no gene match: 8. Germline values: CDR1 DFQATT, CDR2 SNEGSKA (reference sequence). CDR3 length equals 17 residues. CDR3 in amino acids: CSARDLVAGGTSYEQYF. CDR3 bases: TGCAGTGCTAGAGATCTAGTAGCGGGAGGCACCTCCTACGAGCAGTACTTC.

The CDR3 DNA follows: TGCAGTGCTAGACACGGGGCCGAAGCTTTCTTT. This translates into CSARHGAEAFF. The V gene is TRBV20-1, the J gene TRBJ1-1; D is possibly TRBD1 (5 bases). Trimming cost V 2 bases and J 8 bases, with 9 bases left between them. CDR1 is DFQATT and CDR2 is SNEGSKA in the germline V gene (reference sequence). This CDR3 comprises 11 residues.

This clonotype was detected only a few times. Here the CDR3 DNA reads TGCGCCAGCAGCCAGCCGACTAGCGGGAGGACAAGCCGGGACGAGCAGTACTTC. Protein sequence: CASSQPTSGRTSRDEQYF. V usage is TRBV4-1 and J usage is TRBJ2-7; 13 nucleotides line up with TRBD2. The V and J ends lost 3 bases and 5 bases, in that order; junction bases with no gene match: 13. From germline, CDR1 is MGHRA and CDR2 YSYEKL. The CDR3 runs to 18 residues.

The chain links TRBV4-3 to TRBJ2-1; D gene uncertain. Germline V gene sequence: CDR1 LGHNA, CDR2 YSLEER. The CDR3 is 14 amino acids. The V end lost 1 base, the J end lost 9 bases, and 13 bases lay between the germline ends. In nucleotides, the CDR3 is TGCGCCAGCAGCCAAGGGTTTGCGACAACTGAGCAGTTCTTC. This codes for CASSQGFATTEQFF.

With respect to this clonotype: A much bigger clone sits one base away, suggesting this may be a read error. The genes are TRBV6-2 or TRBV6-3 and TRBJ1-2; D gene unclear. V was pared by 6 bases and J by 6 bases, with 17 bases between. The CDR3 length is 14 residues. Germline values: CDR1 MNHEY, CDR2 SVGEGT. The CDR3 coding sequence is TGTGCCAGCAGCACCAGGCCTGGGCGGGATGGCTACACCTTC. Protein product: CASSTRPGRDGYTF.